These 22 T cell receptor beta chains share one sample of origin, sequenced in a study of CD8 T cells in ankylosing spondylitis. Their cognate antigens are unknown. TCRdb reanalysed the 5' RACE reads using MiXCR and keeps one entry per CDR3 protein. Of roughly 490,000 distinct CDR3 sequences in the sample, approximately 5.3% are singletons; the top ten hold under 4.5%. The study, taken as a whole, reports: Made up of fewer than 10 highly homologous variants, a TCR beta motif appeared characteristic of ankylosing spondylitis blood.

The sample was blood, either unsorted or a sorted T cell fraction (not recorded which). These TCRs come from a male donor with ankylosing spondylitis.

At least ten counts were recorded for this clonotype. The chain recombines TRBV6-5 with TRBJ1-3, with D possibly matching TRBD1 (5 bases). The CDR3 totals 17 residues. V was shortened by 0 bases and J by 0 bases, with 12 bases between the two germline ends. CDR1 MNHEY and CDR2 SVGAGI come from the germline V gene. The CDR3 region is CASSYSKDTYSGNTIYF. CDR3 sequence (DNA): TGTGCCAGCAGTTACTCTAAGGACACCTACTCTGGAAACACCATATATTTT.

This clonotype occurred many times. V gene TRBV28 combines with J gene TRBJ2-2; 9 nucleotides align to TRBD2. The CDR3 consists of 15 residues. V shed 3 bases and J 7 bases; nucleotides not matched to a gene: 6. Per germline, CDR1 MDHEN and CDR2 SYDVKM. This CDR3 is CASSFPREGGGELFF. In nucleotides, the CDR3 is TGTGCCAGCAGTTTTCCGCGGGAGGGTGGCGGGGAGCTGTTTTTT.

This clonotype was counted ten times or more. The V gene is TRBV10-3, the J gene TRBJ2-7; TRBD1 matches 7 bases. The junction had 6 bases not matched to a gene; V was cut back by 0 bases and J by 4 bases. Germline V gene lookup returns CDR1 ENHRY and CDR2 SYGVKD. The CDR3 runs to 15 residues. Here the CDR3 reads CAISESSDRAYEQYF. CDR3 nucleotides: TGTGCCATCAGTGAGTCCTCCGACAGGGCTTACGAGCAGTACTTC.

This clonotype was seen ten or more times. The CDR3 spells CASSYSPIGGNTIYF. Written as DNA, the CDR3 is TGTGCCAGCAGTTACTCGCCTATCGGTGGAAACACCATATATTTT. This sequence joins TRBV6-5 and TRBJ1-3; D is unclear. This CDR3 region has 15 residues. V lost 0 bases and J lost 3, with 9 bases in between. From germline, CDR1 is MNHEY and CDR2 SVGAGI.

This clonotype was counted at least ten times. The gene calls are TRBV5-6 and TRBJ2-7; D may correspond to TRBD1 or TRBD2 (5 bases each). V shed 6 bases and J shed 2 bases, with 18 bases lying between them. The CDR3 runs to 15 residues. Germline V gene data show CDR1 as SGHDT and CDR2 as YYEEEE. The CDR3: CASIHTGTDTYEQYF. Here the CDR3 DNA reads TGTGCCAGCATCCACACCGGGACGGACACCTACGAGCAGTACTTC.

This clonotype was seen repeatedly, ten times or more. The V call is TRBV5-6, the J call TRBJ1-2; 8 bases match TRBD1. This CDR3 spans 13 amino acids. CDR1 is SGHDT, CDR2 YYEEEE, per germline. The ends lost 3 bases at V and 4 bases at J; junction bases unmatched: 2. CDR3 loop: CASSSGQVYGYTF. The CDR3 DNA sequence: TGTGCCAGCAGCTCGGGACAGGTCTATGGCTACACCTTC.

CDR3 sequence reads: CASSEDVYEKLFF. The CDR3 DNA is TGTGCCAGCAGCGAGGACGTATATGAAAAACTGTTTTTT. The rearrangement uses TRBV6-1 and TRBJ1-4; D remains ambiguous. Per germline, CDR1 MNHNS and CDR2 SASEGT. The CDR3 has 13 amino acids. V lost 6 bases and J 6 bases, leaving 11 bases between the germline ends.

Only a few counts were recorded for this clonotype. This chain connects TRBV29-1 to TRBJ1-1, with D possibly matching TRBD1 (5 bases). The CDR3 extends over 11 amino acids. Between the trimmed V and J ends, which lost 4 bases and 4 bases, there was a span of 7 bases. CDR1 and CDR2 (germline): SQVTM, ANQGSEA. The CDR3 DNA sequence: TGCAGCGTTGCTGACAGCACTGAAGCTTTCTTT. As protein: CSVADSTEAFF.

The chain employs TRBV19 and TRBJ1-1; 7 nucleotides line up with TRBD1. The CDR3 spans 14 residues. J lost 3 bases, V lost 6 bases, and 7 bases had no gene match. The germline CDR1 and CDR2 sequences are LNHDA and SQIVND (reference sequence). CDR3 coding DNA: TGTGCCAGTAGCCTACAGGGGCCTCACACTGAAGCTTTCTTT. This encodes CASSLQGPHTEAFF.

This clonotype came up many times. The CDR3 is CASSERLAYEQYF. CDR3 in DNA: TGTGCCAGCAGCGAAAGACTAGCCTACGAGCAGTACTTC. The gene calls are TRBV25-1 and TRBJ2-7, with D maybe TRBD2 (6 bases). The CDR3 is 13 amino acids. The V gene lost 6 bases and the J gene lost 2 bases, with 11 bases spanning the gap. Germline CDR1 reads MGHDK; CDR2 reads SYGVNS.

This clonotype was observed a handful of times. The chain couples TRBV3-1 to TRBJ1-5; a weak D match, TRBD1 (6 bases). In germline, CDR1 is LGHDT, CDR2 YNNKEL (reference sequence). CDR3 length equals 12 residues. The V end lost 5 bases, the J end lost 9 bases, and 11 bases lay between the germline ends. The CDR3 loop reads CASSDLGGPQHF. CDR3 sequence (DNA): TGTGCCAGCAGCGACCTAGGGGGGCCCCAGCATTTT.

Ten or more counts support this clonotype. The rearrangement joins TRBV12-3 or TRBV12-4 to TRBJ2-1; 7 bases are shared with TRBD2. V shed 4 bases and J 10 bases; nucleotides not matched to a gene: 4. The CDR3 runs 12 residues. The CDR3 protein is CASSSLRGEQFF. Here the CDR3 DNA reads TGTGCCAGCAGTTCACTGCGGGGGGAGCAGTTCTTC.

This clonotype has a count of ten or more. The chain recombines TRBV6-1 with TRBJ2-7, with 9 bases identical to TRBD1. Germline trimming cut 10 bases from V and 6 bases from J; bases unmatched to any gene: 16. This CDR3 has 15 residues. CDR1 MNHNS and CDR2 SASEGT come from the germline V gene. The CDR3 loop is CATKRTGTGTSEQYF. DNA of the CDR3: TGTGCCACCAAGAGGACGGGGACAGGGACCTCCGAGCAGTACTTC.

This clonotype has at least ten counts. This chain joins TRBV29-1 and TRBJ1-1, with D uncertain. Trimming removed 6 bases at V and 1 base at J, with 15 bases between. Germline CDR1 is SQVTM and CDR2 is ANQGSEA. The CDR3 totals 14 residues. CDR3 in amino acids: CSVTRILTNTEAFF. DNA of the CDR3: TGCAGCGTGACGCGGATACTGACGAACACTGAAGCTTTCTTT.

This clonotype was detected many times. V is TRBV6-2 or TRBV6-3 and J is TRBJ2-2; D not certain. Germline V lookup: CDR1 MNHEY, CDR2 SVGEGT. V dropped 7 bases and J dropped 5 bases, with 14 bases sitting between them. There are 14 residues in the CDR3. In nucleotides, the CDR3 is TGTGCCAGCACCCAACCGGGTAGGACCGGGGAGCTGTTTTTT. Its translation is CASTQPGRTGELFF.

Ten or more counts support this clonotype. The chain's CDR3 is CSARFGSDEKLFF. CDR3 sequence (DNA): TGCAGTGCTAGGTTTGGGAGTGACGAAAAACTGTTTTTT. The genes are TRBV20-1 and TRBJ1-4; D not resolved. There are 13 residues in the CDR3. Germline V CDR1 and CDR2: DFQATT, SNEGSKA (reference sequence). V lost 3 bases and J 8 bases, leaving 13 bases between the germline ends.

The chain has TRBV25-1 and TRBJ2-5; 10 nucleotides align to TRBD2. The germline CDR1 and CDR2 sequences are MGHDK and SYGVNS. The CDR3 runs to 15 residues. With 5 bases clipped from V and 4 bases from J, the junction kept 7 bases outside the gene matches. The CDR3 loop is CASSQRLAGAETQYF. In DNA form, the CDR3 reads TGTGCCAGCAGTCAACGTCTAGCGGGAGCAGAGACCCAGTACTTC.

There are many counts of this clonotype. The rearrangement joins TRBV7-3 to TRBJ2-3; 12 bases line up with TRBD2. CDR1 is SGHTA, CDR2 FQGTGA, per germline. The CDR3 consists of 18 residues. With V trimmed by 5 bases and J by 2 bases, 11 bases remained unmatched. The CDR3 region has the DNA TGTGCCAGCAGCCTTCGCGGACTAGCGGGGATTGACACAGATACGCAGTATTTT. Translating it yields CASSLRGLAGIDTDTQYF.

The table lists this clonotype with many counts. The J gene is TRBJ2-7, the V gene TRBV12-3 or TRBV12-4; 7 positions agree with TRBD2. The J segment lost 1 base and the V segment lost 0 bases, leaving 9 bases of the junction unmatched. The CDR3 length is 17 residues. In DNA form, the CDR3 reads TGTGCCAGCAGTTTAGCGAACGGGGGAGGGCCTTCCTACGAGCAGTACTTC. It codes for CASSLANGGGPSYEQYF.

This clonotype was counted many times. The chain links TRBV7-2 to TRBJ1-3; D remains ambiguous. Germline CDR1 is SGHTA and CDR2 is FQGNSA. This CDR3 contains 15 residues. V gave up 5 bases and J gave up 0 bases, with 11 bases separating them. CDR3 nucleotide sequence: TGTGCCAGCAGCGCCGGACGGTTCTCTGGAAACACCATATATTTT. Its protein product is CASSAGRFSGNTIYF.

This clonotype was seen repeatedly, ten times or more. The J gene is TRBJ2-7, the V gene TRBV20-1; perhaps TRBD2 as D (6 bases). The CDR3 covers 13 residues. The germline V gene encodes CDR1 DFQATT and CDR2 SNEGSKA (reference sequence). The ends were cut back, 4 bases at V and 3 bases at J, with 13 bases in the middle. The CDR3 region has the DNA TGCAGTGCTACCGGGCGGGATAACTACGAGCAGTACTTC. This translates into CSATGRDNYEQYF.

This clonotype has ten or more counts. This chain links TRBV5-1 with TRBJ1-1, with D unclear. V lost 0 bases and J lost 8, with 14 bases in between. Germline V CDR1 and CDR2: SGHRS, YFSETQ. The CDR3 runs 14 residues. The CDR3, as DNA: TGCGCCAGCAGCTTGGACCCCTTACCCGCCGAAGCTTTCTTT. Its protein product is CASSLDPLPAEAFF.